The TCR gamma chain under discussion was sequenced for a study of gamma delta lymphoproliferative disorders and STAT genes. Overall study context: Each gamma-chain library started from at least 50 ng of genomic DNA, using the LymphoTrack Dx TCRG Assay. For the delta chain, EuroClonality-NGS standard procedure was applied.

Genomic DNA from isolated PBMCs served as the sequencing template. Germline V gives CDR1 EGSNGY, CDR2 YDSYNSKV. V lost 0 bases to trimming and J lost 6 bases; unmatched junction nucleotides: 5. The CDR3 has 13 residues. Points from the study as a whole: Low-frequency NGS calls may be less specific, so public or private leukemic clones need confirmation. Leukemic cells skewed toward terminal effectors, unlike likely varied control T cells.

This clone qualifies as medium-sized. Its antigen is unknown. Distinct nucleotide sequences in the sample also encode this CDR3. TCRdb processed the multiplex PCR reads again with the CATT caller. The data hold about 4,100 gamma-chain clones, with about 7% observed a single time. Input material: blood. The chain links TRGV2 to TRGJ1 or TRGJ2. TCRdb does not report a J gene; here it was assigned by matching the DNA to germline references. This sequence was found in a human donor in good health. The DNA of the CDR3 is TGTGCCACCTGGGACGGGCCAGGTTATAAGAAACTCTTT. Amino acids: CATWDGPGYKKLF.